Listed below are T cell receptor beta chains from one sample, sequenced in a study of shared clonotypes between healthy human individuals. This table comes from immunoSEQ multiplex PCR, and its TCRdb copy is limited to in-frame clones, with some not included. The table has 180,000 or so clones, 90% to 95% seen once. The specimen was naive CD4+ T cells sorted from blood. Receptors originate from a woman in her thirties in good health. The CDR3 runs from the conserved cysteine through the conserved F or W. D genes are given only for firm matches. Size values are once, few and many counts, or a class for expanded clones, and some rows have none.

clone size	V gene	J gene	D gene	CDR3 DNA	CDR3 protein
.	TRBV10-3	TRBJ2-3	.	TGTGCCATCAGTGAGTCGAGGGGGGAGGGCCCAGATACGCAGTATTTT	CAISESRGEGPDTQYF
.	TRBV29-1	TRBJ1-1	.	TGCAGCGTTGGGGCAGGGTGGGGGAACACTGAAGCTTTCTTT	CSVGAGWGNTEAFF
.	TRBV7-2	TRBJ2-7	TRBD1	TGTGCCAGCAGCCCATCCGGGACAGGGGGCTACGAGCAGTACTTC	CASSPSGTGGYEQYF
.	TRBV7-3	TRBJ1-1	TRBD1	TGTGCCAGCAGCCCAGGGACAGGGGAAGCTTTCTTT	CASSPGTGEAFF
.	TRBV11-2	TRBJ2-7	TRBD2	TGTGCCAGCACCCTCGGACGCGGGAGGGTGTTGTACGAGCAGTACTTC	CASTLGRGRVLYEQYF
once	TRBV18	TRBJ2-7	.	TGTGCCAGCTCACTTAAGACGGGCTACGAGCAGTACTTC	CASSLKTGYEQYF
.	TRBV1	TRBJ2-7	.	.	CTSSQDFGSGTSYEQYF
.	TRBV29-1	TRBJ2-5	TRBD2	TGCAGCGCCGGACTAGCGGGAGGGGAGACCCAGTACTTC	CSAGLAGGETQYF
.	TRBV29-1	TRBJ2-7	TRBD2	TGCAGCGTTGGTTATAGACTAGCGGGCGACGAGCAGTACTTC	CSVGYRLAGDEQYF
.	TRBV29-1	TRBJ2-6	TRBD1	TGCAGCGCCTATCCGGCAGGGGGCACTGGGGCCAACGTCCTGACTTTC	CSAYPAGGTGANVLTF
once	TRBV11-2	TRBJ2-3	TRBD2	TGTGCCAGCAGCTTACATCGGACTAGCGGGAGTAGGTCAGATACGCAGTATTTT	CASSLHRTSGSRSDTQYF
once	TRBV11-2	TRBJ2-7	TRBD1	TGTGCCAGCAGCTTGACAGGGGTAGGGTACGAGCAGTACTTC	CASSLTGVGYEQYF
.	TRBV2	TRBJ2-7	.	TGTGCCAGCATCGACAGAGAACCCTACGAGCAGTACTTC	CASIDREPYEQYF
.	TRBV20-1	TRBJ2-1	.	TGCAGTGCTGGGAGGCACAATGAGCAGTTCTTC	CSAGRHNEQFF
.	TRBV6-1	TRBJ2-5	TRBD2	TGTGCCAGCAGTGAAGGCGGGGGGACGGAGACCCAGTACTTC	CASSEGGGTETQYF
.	TRBV7-9	TRBJ2-1	TRBD2	TGTGCCAGCAGTCACGGGACTAGCGGGAGTGAGGGATTCTTCGATGAGCAGTTCTTC	CASSHGTSGSEGFFDEQFF
.	TRBV5-4	TRBJ1-4	TRBD1	TGTGCCAGCAGCTGGGGACAGGGGGCCGAAAAACTGTTTTTT	CASSWGQGAEKLFF
.	TRBV7-9	TRBJ2-2	.	TGTGCCAGCAGCCCCCCTTGGCCCACGAACACCGGGGAGCTGTTTTTT	CASSPPWPTNTGELFF
.	TRBV28	TRBJ2-3	TRBD2	TGTGCCAGCAGCTTCCTAGCGGGAGGGGGGACGCAGTATTTT	CASSFLAGGGTQYF
.	TRBV5-1	TRBJ1-3	.	TGCGCCAGCAGCCTAACTACAGGGCTCTCGGGAAACACCATATATTTT	CASSLTTGLSGNTIYF
.	TRBV11-3	TRBJ2-2	TRBD2	TGTGCCAGCAGCTTATTACTAGCGGGAACCCGGGAGCTGTTTTTT	CASSLLLAGTRELFF
.	TRBV2	TRBJ1-5	.	TGTGCCAGCAGTCAACAGGGACCCAGCAATCAGCCCCAGCATTTT	CASSQQGPSNQPQHF
.	TRBV2	TRBJ1-3	TRBD1	TGTGCCAGCAGCGGGACAGGGGGCACTGGAAACACCATATATTTT	CASSGTGGTGNTIYF
.	TRBV7-2	TRBJ1-2	.	TGTGCCAGCAGCCTCCTGGGGGGAAACTATGGCTACACCTTC	CASSLLGGNYGYTF
once	TRBV5-8	TRBJ2-5	TRBD2	TGTGCCAGCAGCGGGGGCTTTGTAGCGGGATTCCGTGAGACCCAGTACTTC	CASSGGFVAGFRETQYF
.	TRBV19	TRBJ2-3	.	TGTGCCAGTAGTATAGTTCCGGATACGCAGTATTTT	CASSIVPDTQYF
few	TRBV5-1	TRBJ1-2	TRBD1	TGCGCCAGCAGCTTGTCCGAGGGGGCGTCTGGCTACACCTTC	CASSLSEGASGYTF
.	TRBV5-4	TRBJ2-7	.	TGTGCCAGCAGCTTCCCGTCTGGGGACGAGCAGTACTTC	CASSFPSGDEQYF
.	TRBV12-5	TRBJ2-1	.	TGTGCTAGTGGTTTAGGATACTCCTACAATGAGCAGTTCTTC	CASGLGYSYNEQFF
.	TRBV27	TRBJ1-6	.	TGTGCCAGCACTCGACGTAGCGAGGGATCCTATAATTCACCCCTCCACTTT	CASTRRSEGSYNSPLHF
.	TRBV5-4	TRBJ1-1	TRBD1	TGTGCCAGCAGCGGGTCGGGACAGGGTGGCACTGAAGCTTTCTTT	CASSGSGQGGTEAFF
.	TRBV30	TRBJ2-7	.	TGTGCCTACCTCCGGGCAAACTCCTACGAGCAGTACTTC	CAYLRANSYEQYF
.	TRBV28	TRBJ1-6	.	TGTGCCAGCAGTTTAGCCAGGAATTCACCCCTCCACTTT	CASSLARNSPLHF
.	TRBV27	TRBJ1-5	TRBD1	TGTGCCAGCAGTTTCGGACAGGGTCCCAATCAGCCCCAGCATTTT	CASSFGQGPNQPQHF
once	TRBV9	TRBJ1-2	TRBD1	TGTGCCAGCAGCTCCCACAGGGGGACTGGCTACACCTTC	CASSSHRGTGYTF
.	TRBV18	TRBJ2-7	TRBD2	TGTGCCAGCTCACCGAGACTAGCGGGAGGAAACGAGCAGTACTTC	CASSPRLAGGNEQYF
.	TRBV7-2	TRBJ2-5	TRBD1	TGTGCCAGCAGCTCCGGGACAGGGTCATGGGAGACCCAGTACTTC	CASSSGTGSWETQYF